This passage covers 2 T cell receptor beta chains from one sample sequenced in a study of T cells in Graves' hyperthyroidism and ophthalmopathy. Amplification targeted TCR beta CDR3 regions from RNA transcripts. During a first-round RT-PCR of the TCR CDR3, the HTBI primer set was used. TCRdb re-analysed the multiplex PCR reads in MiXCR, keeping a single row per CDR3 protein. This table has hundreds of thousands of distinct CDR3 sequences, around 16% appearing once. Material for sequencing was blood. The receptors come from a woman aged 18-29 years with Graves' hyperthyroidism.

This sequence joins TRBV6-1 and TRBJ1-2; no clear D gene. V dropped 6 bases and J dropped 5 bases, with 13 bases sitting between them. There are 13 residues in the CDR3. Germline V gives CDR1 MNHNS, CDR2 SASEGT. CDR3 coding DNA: TGTGCCAGCAGCACCGACACACAGTATGGCTACACCTTC. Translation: CASSTDTQYGYTF.

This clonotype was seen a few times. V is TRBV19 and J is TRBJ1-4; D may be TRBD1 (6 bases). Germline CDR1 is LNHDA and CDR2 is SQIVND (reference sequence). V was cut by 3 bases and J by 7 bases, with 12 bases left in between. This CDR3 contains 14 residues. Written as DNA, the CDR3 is TGTGCCAGTAGTATTGGCGGGGGGGCTGAAAAACTGTTTTTT. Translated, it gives CASSIGGGAEKLFF. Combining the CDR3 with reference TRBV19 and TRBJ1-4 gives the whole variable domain DGGITQSPKYLFRKEGQNVTLSCEQNLNHDAMYWYRQDPGQGLRLIYYSQIVNDFQKGDIAEGYSVSREKKESFPLTVTSAQKNPTAFYLCASSIGGGAEKLFFGSGTQLSVL.